The sequence of this T cell receptor (beta chain) was determined in a study of T cell repertoires in cytomegalovirus infection. Study information: Matching HLA type and CMV infection were both indicated by public TCR beta signatures. General study points: Within the response measured ex vivo, HLA-C-restricted CMV-specific TCR beta clonotypes were dominant. Cumulative public TCR beta family frequency identified CMV carriers with the relevant HLA.

This CDR3 has 15 amino acids. V was clipped by 6 bases and J by 5 bases; unmatched bases: 6. Germline lookup yields CDR1 MDHEN and CDR2 SYDVKM. This clonotype was detected many times. No antigen is known for it. TCRdb redid the calling of the reads with MiXCR, one entry per CDR3 protein. The table lists over 450,000 distinct CDR3 sequences, roughly 12% of them singletons, with about 10% in the top ten. The sequenced sample consisted of PBMCs. The chain combines TRBV28 with TRBJ2-2; 10 bases match TRBD2. The sequence was obtained from a human donor in good health (CMV status not recorded). Some clones in this sample may be carry-over from other donors' samples. The CDR3 loop reads CASRPAGGHTGELFF. The DNA for the CDR3 is TGTGCCAGCAGACCAGCGGGAGGGCATACCGGGGAGCTGTTTTTT.